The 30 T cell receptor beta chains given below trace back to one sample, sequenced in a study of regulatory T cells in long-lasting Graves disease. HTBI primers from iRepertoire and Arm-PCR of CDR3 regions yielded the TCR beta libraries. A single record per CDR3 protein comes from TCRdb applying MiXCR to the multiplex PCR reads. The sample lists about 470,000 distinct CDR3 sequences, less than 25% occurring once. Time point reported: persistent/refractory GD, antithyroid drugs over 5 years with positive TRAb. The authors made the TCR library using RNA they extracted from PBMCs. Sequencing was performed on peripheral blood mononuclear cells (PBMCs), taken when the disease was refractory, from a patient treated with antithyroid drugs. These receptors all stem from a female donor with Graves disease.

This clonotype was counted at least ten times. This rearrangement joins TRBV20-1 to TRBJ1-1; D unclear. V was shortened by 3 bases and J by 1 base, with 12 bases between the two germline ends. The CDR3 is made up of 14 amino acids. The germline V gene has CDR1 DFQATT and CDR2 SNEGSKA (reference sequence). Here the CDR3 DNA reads TGCAGTGCTAGTCACCCAGGTCAGAACACTGAAGCTTTCTTT. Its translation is CSASHPGQNTEAFF.

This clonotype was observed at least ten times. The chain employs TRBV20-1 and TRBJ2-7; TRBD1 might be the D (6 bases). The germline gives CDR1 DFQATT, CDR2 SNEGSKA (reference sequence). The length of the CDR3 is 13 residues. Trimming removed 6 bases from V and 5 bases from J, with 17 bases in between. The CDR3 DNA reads TGCAGTGCACCGATCTCAGGGGCGAACGAGCAGTACTTC. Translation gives CSAPISGANEQYF.

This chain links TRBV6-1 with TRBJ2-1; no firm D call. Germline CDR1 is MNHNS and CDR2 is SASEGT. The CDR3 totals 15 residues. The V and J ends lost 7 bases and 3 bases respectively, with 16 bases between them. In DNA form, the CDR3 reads TGTGCCAGCACGTCCCCGGGCCCTTTCTACAATGAGCAGTTCTTC. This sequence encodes CASTSPGPFYNEQFF.

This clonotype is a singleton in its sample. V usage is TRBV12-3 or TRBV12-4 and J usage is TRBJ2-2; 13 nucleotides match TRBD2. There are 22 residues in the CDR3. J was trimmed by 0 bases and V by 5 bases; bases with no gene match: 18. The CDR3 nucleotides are TGTGCCAGCAGTAGCGGGGGGCAGAGGGGACTAGCGGGAAGCGCGAACACCGGGGAGCTGTTTTTT. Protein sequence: CASSSGGQRGLAGSANTGELFF.

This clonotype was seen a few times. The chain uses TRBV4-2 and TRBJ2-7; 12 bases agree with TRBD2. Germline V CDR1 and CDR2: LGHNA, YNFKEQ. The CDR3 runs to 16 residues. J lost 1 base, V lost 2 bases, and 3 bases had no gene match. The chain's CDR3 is CASSQLTSGRSYEQYF. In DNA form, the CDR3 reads TGTGCCAGCAGCCAACTGACTAGCGGGAGATCCTACGAGCAGTACTTC.

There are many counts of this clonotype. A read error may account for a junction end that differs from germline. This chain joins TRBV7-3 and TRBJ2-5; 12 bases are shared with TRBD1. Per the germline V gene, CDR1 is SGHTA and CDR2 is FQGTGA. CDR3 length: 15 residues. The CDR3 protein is CASSPGTGGRKTQYF. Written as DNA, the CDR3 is TGTGCTAGCAGCCCCGGGACAGGGGGCCGCAAGACCCAGTACTTC.

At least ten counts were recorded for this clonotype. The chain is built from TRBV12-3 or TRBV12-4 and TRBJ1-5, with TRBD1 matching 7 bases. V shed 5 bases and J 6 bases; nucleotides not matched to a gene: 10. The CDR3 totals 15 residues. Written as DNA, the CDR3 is TGTGCCAGCAGTGTGGGAGGGGGCTTGTTTCAGCCCCAGCATTTT. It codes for CASSVGGGLFQPQHF.

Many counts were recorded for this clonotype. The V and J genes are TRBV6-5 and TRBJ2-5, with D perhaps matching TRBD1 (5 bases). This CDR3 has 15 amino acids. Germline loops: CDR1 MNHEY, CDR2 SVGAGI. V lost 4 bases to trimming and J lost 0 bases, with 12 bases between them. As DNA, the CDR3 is TGTGCCAGCAGTTCACGCCGGACACACCAAGAGACCCAGTACTTC. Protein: CASSSRRTHQETQYF.

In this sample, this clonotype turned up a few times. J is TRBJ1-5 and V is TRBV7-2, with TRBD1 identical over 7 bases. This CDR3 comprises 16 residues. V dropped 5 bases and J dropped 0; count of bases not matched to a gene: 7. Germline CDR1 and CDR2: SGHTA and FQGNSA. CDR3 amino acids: CASSATGPYSNQPQHF. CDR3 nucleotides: TGTGCCAGCAGCGCGACAGGGCCATATAGCAATCAGCCCCAGCATTTT.

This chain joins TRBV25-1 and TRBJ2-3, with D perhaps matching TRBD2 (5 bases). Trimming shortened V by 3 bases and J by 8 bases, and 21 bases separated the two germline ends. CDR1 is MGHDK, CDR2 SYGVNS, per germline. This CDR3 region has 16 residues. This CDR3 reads CASSELGIRNGITQYF. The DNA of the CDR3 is TGTGCCAGCAGTGAGCTCGGGATAAGGAATGGGATTACGCAGTATTTT.

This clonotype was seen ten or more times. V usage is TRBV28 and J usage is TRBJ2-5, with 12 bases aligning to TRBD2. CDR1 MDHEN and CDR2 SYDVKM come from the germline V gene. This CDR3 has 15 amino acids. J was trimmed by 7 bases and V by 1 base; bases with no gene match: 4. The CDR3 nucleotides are TGTGCCAGCAGTTTATCTAGCGGGAGGGCCGGGACCCAGTACTTC. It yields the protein CASSLSSGRAGTQYF. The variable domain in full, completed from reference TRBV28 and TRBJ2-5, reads DVKVTQSSRYLVKRTGEKVFLECVQDMDHENMFWYRQDPGLGLRLIYFSYDVKMKEKGDIPEGYSVSREKKERFSLILESASTNQTSMYLCASSLSSGRAGTQYFGPGTRLLVL.

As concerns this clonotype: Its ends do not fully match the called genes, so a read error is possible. CDR3 region: CAGSDRVAKNIQHF. The CDR3, as DNA: TGTGCCGGCAGTGACCGAGTAGCCAAAAACATTCAGCACTTC. The chain employs TRBV2 and TRBJ2-4; D unclear. CDR1 is SNHLY, CDR2 FYNNEI, per germline. The CDR3 extends over 14 amino acids.

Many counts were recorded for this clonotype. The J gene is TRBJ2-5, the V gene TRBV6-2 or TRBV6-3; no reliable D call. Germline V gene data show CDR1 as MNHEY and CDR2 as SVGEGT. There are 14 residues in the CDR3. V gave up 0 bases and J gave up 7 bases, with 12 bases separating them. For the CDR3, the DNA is TGTGCCAGCAGTTACTCCGGACCTCCCGGGACCCAGTACTTC. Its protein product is CASSYSGPPGTQYF.

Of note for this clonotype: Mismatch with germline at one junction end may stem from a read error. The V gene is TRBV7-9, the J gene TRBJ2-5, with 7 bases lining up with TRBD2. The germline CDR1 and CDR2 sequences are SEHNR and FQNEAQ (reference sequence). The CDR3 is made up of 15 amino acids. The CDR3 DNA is TGTGCCAGCAGCCCCTGGGGGGGGTCTTTGGAGACCCGGTACTTC. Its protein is CASSPWGGSLETRYF.

The CDR3 region is CATSDLTGGIDEQYF. The CDR3 DNA reads TGTGCCACCAGTGACTTGACAGGGGGTATCGACGAGCAGTACTTC. The chain uses TRBV24-1 and TRBJ2-7; TRBD1 matches 9 bases. Germline trimming cut 4 bases from V and 5 bases from J; bases unmatched to any gene: 8. The germline CDR1 and CDR2 sequences are KGHDR and SFDVKD. The CDR3 is 15 amino acids.

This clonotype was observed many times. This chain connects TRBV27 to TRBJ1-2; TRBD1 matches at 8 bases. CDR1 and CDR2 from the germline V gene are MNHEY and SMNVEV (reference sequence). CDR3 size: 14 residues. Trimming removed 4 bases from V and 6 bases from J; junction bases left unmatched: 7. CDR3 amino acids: CASSSRQGIHGYTF. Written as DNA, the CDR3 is TGTGCCAGCAGTTCACGACAGGGGATTCATGGCTACACCTTC.

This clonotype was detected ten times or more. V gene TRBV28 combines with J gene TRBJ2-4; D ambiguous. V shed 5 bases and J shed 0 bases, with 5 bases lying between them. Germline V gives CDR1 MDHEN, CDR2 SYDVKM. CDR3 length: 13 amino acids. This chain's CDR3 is CASSPGAKNIQYF. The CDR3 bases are TGTGCCAGCAGTCCCGGAGCCAAAAACATTCAGTACTTC.

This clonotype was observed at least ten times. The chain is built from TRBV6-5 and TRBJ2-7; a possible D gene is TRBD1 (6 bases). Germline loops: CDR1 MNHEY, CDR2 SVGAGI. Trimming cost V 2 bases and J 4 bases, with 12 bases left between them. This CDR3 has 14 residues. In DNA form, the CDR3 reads TGTGCCAGCAGTTACAGGGGGTCTTTTTACGAGCAGTACTTC. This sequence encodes CASSYRGSFYEQYF.

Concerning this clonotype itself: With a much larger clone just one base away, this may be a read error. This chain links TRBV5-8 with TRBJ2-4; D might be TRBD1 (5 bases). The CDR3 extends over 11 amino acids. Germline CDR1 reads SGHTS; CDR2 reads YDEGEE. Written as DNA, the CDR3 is TGTGCCGGCAGCCCAGGGTACATTCAGTACTTC. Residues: CAGSPGYIQYF.

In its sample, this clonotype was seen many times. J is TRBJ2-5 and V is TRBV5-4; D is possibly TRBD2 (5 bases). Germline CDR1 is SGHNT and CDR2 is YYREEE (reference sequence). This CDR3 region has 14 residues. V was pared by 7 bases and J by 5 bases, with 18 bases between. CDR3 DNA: TGTGCCAGCCACTCCGGATCGGGATCTGAGACCCAGTACTTC. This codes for CASHSGSGSETQYF.

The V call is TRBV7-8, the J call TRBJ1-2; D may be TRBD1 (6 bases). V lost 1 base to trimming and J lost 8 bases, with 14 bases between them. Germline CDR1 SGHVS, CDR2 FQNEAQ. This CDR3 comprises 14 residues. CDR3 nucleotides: TGTGCCAGCAGCTTAGAATTGGGGGCAGAGGGCTACACCTTC. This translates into CASSLELGAEGYTF.

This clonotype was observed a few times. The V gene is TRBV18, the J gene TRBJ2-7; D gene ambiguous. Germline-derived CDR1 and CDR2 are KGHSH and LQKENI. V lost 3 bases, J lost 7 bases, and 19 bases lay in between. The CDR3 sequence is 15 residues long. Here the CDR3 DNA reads TGTGCCAGCTCACCGGCTTTGGGCCGGGCCTTGGAGCAGTACTTC. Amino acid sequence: CASSPALGRALEQYF.

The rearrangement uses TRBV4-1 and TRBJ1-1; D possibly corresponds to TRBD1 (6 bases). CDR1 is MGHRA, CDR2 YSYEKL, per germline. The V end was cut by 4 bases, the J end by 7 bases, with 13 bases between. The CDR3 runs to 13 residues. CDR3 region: CASSLAGANEAFF. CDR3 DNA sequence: TGCGCCAGCAGCCTTGCGGGGGCGAATGAAGCTTTCTTT.

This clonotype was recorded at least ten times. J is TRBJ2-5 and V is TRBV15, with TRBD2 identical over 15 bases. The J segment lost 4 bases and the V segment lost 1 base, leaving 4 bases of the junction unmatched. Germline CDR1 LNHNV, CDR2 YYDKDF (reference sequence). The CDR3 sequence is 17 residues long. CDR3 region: CATSRGTSGRASETQYF. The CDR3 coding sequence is TGTGCCACCAGCAGAGGGACTAGCGGGAGGGCTTCAGAGACCCAGTACTTC.

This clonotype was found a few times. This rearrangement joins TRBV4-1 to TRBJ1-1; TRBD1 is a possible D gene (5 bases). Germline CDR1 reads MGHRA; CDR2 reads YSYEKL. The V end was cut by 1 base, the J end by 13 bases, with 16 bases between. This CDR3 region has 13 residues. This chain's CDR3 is CASSQAGGLHGFF. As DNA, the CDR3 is TGCGCCAGCAGCCAAGCCGGGGGGTTGCATGGTTTCTTT.

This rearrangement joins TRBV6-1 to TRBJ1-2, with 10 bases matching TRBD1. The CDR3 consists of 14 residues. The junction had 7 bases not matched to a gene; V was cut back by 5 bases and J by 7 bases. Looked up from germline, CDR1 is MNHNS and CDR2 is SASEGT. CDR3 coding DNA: TGTGCCAGCAGTCCCGGGACAGGGGCGGGTGGCTACACCTTC. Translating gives CASSPGTGAGGYTF.

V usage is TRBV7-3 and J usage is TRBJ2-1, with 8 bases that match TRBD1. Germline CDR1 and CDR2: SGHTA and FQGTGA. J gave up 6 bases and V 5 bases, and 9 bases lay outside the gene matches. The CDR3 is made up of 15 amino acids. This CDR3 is CASSPGTGVLNEQFF. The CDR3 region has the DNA TGTGCCAGCAGCCCCGGGACAGGTGTCCTCAATGAGCAGTTCTTC.

Here the CDR3 reads CVGDRAADYGYTF. The CDR3 DNA is TGCGTTGGAGACAGGGCTGCGGACTATGGCTACACCTTC. The chain carries TRBV20-1 and TRBJ1-2; 7 bases line up with TRBD1. This CDR3 region has 13 residues. Germline V gives CDR1 DFQATT, CDR2 SNEGSKA (reference sequence).

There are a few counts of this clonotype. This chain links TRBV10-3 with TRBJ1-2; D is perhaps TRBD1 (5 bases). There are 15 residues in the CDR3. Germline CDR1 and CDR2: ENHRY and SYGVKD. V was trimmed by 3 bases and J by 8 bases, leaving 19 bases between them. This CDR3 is CAISDTAGGREGYTF. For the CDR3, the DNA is TGTGCCATCAGTGACACCGCGGGGGGTCGGGAGGGCTACACCTTC.

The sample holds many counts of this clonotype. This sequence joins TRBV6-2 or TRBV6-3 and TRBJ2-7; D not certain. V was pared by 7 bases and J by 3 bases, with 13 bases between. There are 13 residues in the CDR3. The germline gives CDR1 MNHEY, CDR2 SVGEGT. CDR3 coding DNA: TGTGCCAGCACCCCGGCGCAGTACTACGAGCAGTACTTC. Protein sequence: CASTPAQYYEQYF.